The rows below give T cell receptor beta chains drawn from one sample of a study of T cell responses to AZD1222 COVID-19 vaccine. Only in-frame clones appear in the TCRdb table, and some are missing; sequencing was by immunoSEQ multiplex PCR. The sample lists some 170,000 clones; 85% to 95% were seen once. This material consisted of peripheral blood, taken on day 0 of AZD1222 vaccination. These receptor sequences come from an adult in good health. CDR3s include the opening cysteine and the closing phenylalanine or tryptophan. The order of the fields is clone size, V gene, J gene, CDR3 length, CDR3 protein. Size values are once, few and many counts, or a class for expanded clones, and some rows have none.

abundance: .
v_gene: TRBV7-9
j_gene: TRBJ1-2
len: 14
CDR3aa: CASSLQGAQGGYTF

abundance: .
v_gene: TRBV5-1
j_gene: TRBJ1-1
len: 16
CDR3aa: CASSLGYGGVGTEAFF

abundance: once
v_gene: TRBV19
j_gene: TRBJ1-5
len: 15
CDR3aa: CASSPGGAVGQPQHF

abundance: .
v_gene: TRBV5-1
j_gene: TRBJ1-3
len: 12
CDR3aa: CASSSNGNTIYF

abundance: .
v_gene: TRBV6-5
j_gene: TRBJ1-1
len: 12
CDR3aa: CASYGPNTEAFF

abundance: .
v_gene: TRBV7-2
j_gene: TRBJ1-4
len: 16
CDR3aa: CASSTGTGGAGEKLFF

abundance: .
v_gene: TRBV2
j_gene: TRBJ2-1
len: 13
CDR3aa: CASSDGGIGEQFF

abundance: .
v_gene: TRBV11-3
j_gene: TRBJ1-2
len: 18
CDR3aa: CASSLAFLRGAIGYGYTF

abundance: .
v_gene: TRBV7-6
j_gene: TRBJ1-3
len: 14
CDR3aa: CASSLDYSGNTIYF

abundance: .
v_gene: TRBV12-3/TRBV12-4
j_gene: TRBJ1-1
len: 13
CDR3aa: CASSDRSNTEAFF

abundance: .
v_gene: TRBV7-9
j_gene: TRBJ2-7
len: 17
CDR3aa: CASSLALLPSYAYEQYF

abundance: .
v_gene: TRBV5-1
j_gene: TRBJ2-7
len: 14
CDR3aa: CASSLFSASYEQYF

abundance: .
v_gene: TRBV30
j_gene: TRBJ1-1
len: 13
CDR3aa: CARRGDDSGGAFF

abundance: .
v_gene: TRBV6-1
j_gene: TRBJ2-2
len: 16
CDR3aa: CASSEAPGGRTGELFF

abundance: .
v_gene: TRBV7-8
j_gene: TRBJ2-7
len: 13
CDR3aa: CASSTGTVYEQYF

abundance: .
v_gene: TRBV5-1
j_gene: TRBJ1-3
len: 15
CDR3aa: CASTKDGFSGNTIYF

abundance: .
v_gene: TRBV6-2/TRBV6-3
j_gene: TRBJ1-4
len: 14
CDR3aa: CASSSRTGVQKLFF

abundance: few
v_gene: TRBV29-1
j_gene: TRBJ2-3
len: 16
CDR3aa: CSVESVRGVDTDTQYF

abundance: .
v_gene: TRBV6-5
j_gene: TRBJ1-2
len: 15
CDR3aa: CASSYSRGFNYGYTF

abundance: once
v_gene: TRBV9
j_gene: TRBJ2-5
len: 14
CDR3aa: CASSGSGAQETQYF

abundance: .
v_gene: TRBV10-2
j_gene: TRBJ1-1
len: 13
CDR3aa: CASSLDRAGSAFF

abundance: .
v_gene: TRBV7-9
j_gene: TRBJ1-2
len: 13
CDR3aa: CASCRGTNYGYTF

abundance: once
v_gene: TRBV2
j_gene: TRBJ1-1
len: 14
CDR3aa: CASKSTGGYPEAFF

abundance: .
v_gene: TRBV28
j_gene: TRBJ1-2
len: 12
CDR3aa: CASTPIGYGYTF

abundance: .
v_gene: TRBV24-1
j_gene: TRBJ1-2
len: 16
CDR3aa: CATSPGVSRGLDGYTF

abundance: .
v_gene: TRBV28
j_gene: TRBJ1-2
len: 14
CDR3aa: CASSLSYRDYGYTF

abundance: .
v_gene: TRBV4-2
j_gene: TRBJ2-3
len: 19
CDR3aa: CASSQASGGLPGSTDTQYF

abundance: few
v_gene: TRBV15
j_gene: TRBJ2-7
len: 14
CDR3aa: CATSSEPYRAEQYF

abundance: .
v_gene: TRBV27
j_gene: TRBJ2-7
len: 17
CDR3aa: CASSLFPTSGGGPEQYF

abundance: .
v_gene: TRBV4-3
j_gene: TRBJ2-6
len: 14
CDR3aa: CASSQFSGANVLTF

abundance: .
v_gene: TRBV12-3/TRBV12-4
j_gene: TRBJ1-6
len: 13
CDR3aa: CASSHGQEAPLHF

abundance: .
v_gene: TRBV4-3
j_gene: TRBJ1-1
len: 16
CDR3aa: CASSQGLGHGNTEAFF

abundance: .
v_gene: TRBV7-2
j_gene: TRBJ1-4
len: 14
CDR3aa: CASSPGQGSEKLFF

abundance: .
v_gene: TRBV3-1/TRBV3-2
j_gene: TRBJ1-6
len: 16
CDR3aa: CASSGGLGSYNSPLHF

abundance: .
v_gene: TRBV7-2
j_gene: TRBJ2-1
len: 15
CDR3aa: CASSPRTGAVNEQFF

abundance: .
v_gene: TRBV5-8
j_gene: TRBJ2-7
len: 14
CDR3aa: CASSSAPGVDEQYF

abundance: once
v_gene: TRBV5-1
j_gene: TRBJ2-2
len: 15
CDR3aa: CASSLDRANTGELFF

abundance: .
v_gene: TRBV7-2
j_gene: TRBJ2-3
len: 16
CDR3aa: CASSSPLPSGTDTQYF

abundance: .
v_gene: TRBV5-1
j_gene: TRBJ2-5
len: 13
CDR3aa: CASSASGKETQYF

abundance: .
v_gene: TRBV6-4
j_gene: TRBJ2-2
len: 14
CDR3aa: CASSAVPNTGELFF

abundance: .
v_gene: TRBV19
j_gene: TRBJ1-2
len: 14
CDR3aa: CASSLYNSDYGYTF

abundance: .
v_gene: TRBV9
j_gene: TRBJ2-2
len: 15
CDR3aa: CASSETAHNTGELFF

abundance: .
v_gene: TRBV6-1
j_gene: TRBJ1-1
len: 13
CDR3aa: CASSDLRDTEAFF

abundance: .
v_gene: TRBV5-4
j_gene: TRBJ2-3
len: 14
CDR3aa: CASRGASKTGTQYF

abundance: .
v_gene: TRBV5-1
j_gene: TRBJ1-1
len: 15
CDR3aa: CASSAQGLENTEAFF

abundance: .
v_gene: TRBV24-1
j_gene: TRBJ2-7
len: 15
CDR3aa: CATSDSRTGSYEQYF

abundance: .
v_gene: TRBV28
j_gene: TRBJ2-3
len: 12
CDR3aa: CASSPITDTQYF

abundance: .
v_gene: TRBV7-6
j_gene: TRBJ2-3
len: 16
CDR3aa: CASSSSSGGPTDTQYF

abundance: .
v_gene: TRBV18
j_gene: TRBJ1-5
len: 14
CDR3aa: CATGGPDSNQPQHF